Sequencing of this TCR beta chain was carried out in a study of type 1 regulatory T cells. In the study overall: T-allo10 is an in vitro-generated, Tr1-enriched CD4 T cell product specific for alloantigen.

Each CDR3 protein is one row after TCRdb ran MiXCR on the reads. The sample includes 75,000 to 100,000 distinct CDR3 sequences, around a third of them seen just once. The CDR3 covers 16 residues. The V and J ends lost 0 bases and 4 bases respectively, with 13 bases between them. Looked up from germline, CDR1 is MGHRA and CDR2 is YSYEKL. The sample comprised CD4+ T cells, either the whole sample or a sorted fraction (not recorded which). This TCR came from a human donor in good health. This chain connects TRBV4-1 to TRBJ2-1; maybe TRBD2 (6 bases). The CDR3 sequence is CASSQDLGLIYNEQFF. CDR3 in DNA: TGCGCCAGCAGCCAAGATTTGGGACTGATATACAATGAGCAGTTCTTC.